The 26 T cell receptor beta chains below all came from one sample that was sequenced in a study of blood T cell repertoires in COVID-19 (dated by TCRdb to the early 2020s). Receptor amplification or capture employed the immunoSEQ multiplex PCR assay. Imported from immuneACCESS, the table was reduced by TCRdb to in-frame sequences with V and J called. These copies leave out some clones; in studies compared against another copy, an unresolved V gene accounts for under half, and the cause of the remainder is not known. This sample has hundreds of thousands of clones in its table, and about 87% of those were observed once. Clones ranked in the top ten supply roughly 0.76% of the sample. Sequencing was performed on peripheral blood. Every receptor here comes from a man between 18 and 29 years old with COVID-19, enrolled during active disease.

This clone appeared once. This chain links TRBV27 with TRBJ2-7, with 10 nucleotides matching TRBD1. Trimming removed 2 bases from V and 6 bases from J; junction bases left unmatched: 7. Germline values: CDR1 MNHEY, CDR2 SMNVEV (reference sequence). The CDR3 covers 15 residues. CDR3 sequence reads: CASSLGQGVFSEQYF. CDR3 nucleotide sequence: TGTGCCAGCAGTTTAGGACAGGGGGTCTTCTCCGAGCAGTACTTC.

The sample holds a few counts of this clone. The genes are TRBV7-9 and TRBJ2-7; 10 nucleotides agree with TRBD1. V gave up 4 bases and J gave up 4 bases; unmatched junction bases: 4. The CDR3 consists of 14 residues. Germline V gives CDR1 SEHNR, CDR2 FQNEAQ (reference sequence). The CDR3 bases are TGTGCCAGCAGCTCCGACAGGGGGCGATACGAGCAGTACTTC. This encodes CASSSDRGRYEQYF.

This clone was counted a single time. The chain combines TRBV7-2 with TRBJ2-1, with TRBD2 as a possible D gene (5 bases). The V end lost 4 bases, the J end lost 3 bases, and 16 bases lay between the germline ends. The CDR3 runs to 16 residues. Germline CDR1 and CDR2: SGHTA and FQGNSA. CDR3 loop: CASSYGGSALYNEQFF. For the CDR3, the DNA is TGTGCCAGCAGCTACGGAGGTAGCGCCCTCTACAATGAGCAGTTCTTC.

The V call is TRBV7-9, the J call TRBJ2-2, with D possibly TRBD2 on 9 matching bases. Germline V gives CDR1 SEHNR, CDR2 FQNEAQ (reference sequence). CDR3 size: 16 residues. The germline V and J ends were trimmed by 11 bases and 6 bases, with 25 bases remaining between them. CDR3 sequence: CARGLAGQVEPGELFF. CDR3 DNA sequence: TGTGCCCGGGGCCTAGCGGGACAGGTTGAGCCCGGGGAGCTGTTTTTT.

The rearrangement uses TRBV6-5 and TRBJ2-2; D unresolved. Germline CDR1 reads MNHEY; CDR2 reads SVGAGI. The length of the CDR3 is 15 residues. Trimming stripped 4 bases from V and 0 bases from J, with 9 bases between. In DNA, the CDR3 is TGTGCCAGCAGTTCCCAGTACACGAACACCGGGGAGCTGTTTTTT. Encoded protein: CASSSQYTNTGELFF.

This clone was picked up one time. This chain joins TRBV19 and TRBJ2-2, with unresolved D. In germline, CDR1 is LNHDA, CDR2 SQIVND (reference sequence). The CDR3 runs to 14 residues. Trimming stripped 9 bases from V and 0 bases from J, with 11 bases between. CDR3 loop: CASAPLANTGELFF. CDR3 in DNA: TGTGCCAGCGCCCCCCTAGCGAACACCGGGGAGCTGTTTTTT.

This chain links TRBV10-1 with TRBJ2-1, with 11 bases identical to TRBD2. V was pared by 2 bases and J by 7 bases, with 7 bases of the junction left unmatched. The CDR3 contains 16 residues. Per germline, CDR1 WNHNN and CDR2 SYGVQD (reference sequence). As DNA, the CDR3 is TGCGCCAGCAGTGAGGGTAGCGGGAGGGCCGGGAATGAGCAGTTCTTC. Its translation: CASSEGSGRAGNEQFF.

J is TRBJ2-3 and V is TRBV4-1; the match to TRBD2 covers 10 bases. Germline loops: CDR1 MGHRA, CDR2 YSYEKL. Losses at the gene ends were 4 bases for V and 4 bases for J; bases not matched to a gene: 8. The CDR3 totals 16 residues. The CDR3 loop is CASSPLAGEDADTQYF. CDR3 nucleotides: TGCGCCAGCAGCCCGCTAGCGGGGGAAGATGCAGATACGCAGTATTTT.

The CDR3 nucleotides are TGCGCCAGCAGCCAAGATCTAAGTGTTCAGTACTTC. It codes for CASSQDLSVQYF. The chain uses TRBV4-1 and TRBJ2-5, with D hard to call. The germline V gene has CDR1 MGHRA and CDR2 YSYEKL. The CDR3 contains 12 residues. V lost 0 bases to trimming and J lost 11 bases, with 10 bases between them.

The chain couples TRBV19 to TRBJ2-7; 8 positions agree with TRBD2. CDR1 is LNHDA, CDR2 SQIVND, per germline (reference sequence). The CDR3 is made up of 13 amino acids. The V gene end was trimmed by 7 bases and the J gene end by 2 bases; junction bases not matched to a gene: 4. CDR3 sequence reads: CASTAGAPYEQYF. The CDR3 DNA reads as TGTGCCAGTACAGCGGGAGCCCCCTACGAGCAGTACTTC.

This clone was seen just once. The chain couples TRBV10-2 to TRBJ1-5; D not certain. The CDR3 runs 16 residues. Germline lookup yields CDR1 WSHSY and CDR2 SAAADI. Trimming removed 0 bases at V and 1 base at J, with 10 bases between. CDR3 bases: TGCGCCAGCAGTGAGTCGTGGCCCGTCAGCAATCAGCCCCAGCATTTT. Translation gives CASSESWPVSNQPQHF.

The genes are TRBV6-1 and TRBJ2-7, with TRBD1 matching 7 bases. V trimming: 1 base; J trimming: 1 base; junction bases outside the gene matches: 10. In germline, CDR1 is MNHNS, CDR2 SASEGT. The CDR3 spans 17 residues. The CDR3 sequence: CASSEEEGGPRSYEQYF. The CDR3 coding sequence is TGTGCCAGCAGTGAAGAGGAAGGGGGCCCCAGATCCTACGAGCAGTACTTC.

The J gene is TRBJ2-5, the V gene TRBV3-1 (or the pseudogene TRBV3-2), with TRBD2 matching 7 bases. The junction had 8 bases not matched to a gene; V was cut back by 1 base and J by 0 bases. This CDR3 has 17 amino acids. Germline assignment: CDR1 LGHDT and CDR2 YNNKEL (reference sequence). Written as DNA, the CDR3 is TGTGCCAGCAGCCAAGGGGGGACTACCAAGTACCAAGAGACCCAGTACTTC. Its protein is CASSQGGTTKYQETQYF.

The J gene is TRBJ2-5, the V gene TRBV6-1, with TRBD1 matching over 7 bases. The germline V gene has CDR1 MNHNS and CDR2 SASEGT. The CDR3 totals 16 residues. The J segment lost 9 bases and the V segment lost 3 bases, leaving 16 bases of the junction unmatched. The CDR3 here is CASSDPNDRAIGAQYF. In nucleotides, the CDR3 is TGTGCCAGCAGTGATCCGAACGACAGGGCCATAGGGGCCCAGTACTTC.

The table lists this clone with a few counts. The J gene is TRBJ1-3, the V gene TRBV30; 7 bases line up with TRBD1. The germline V gene encodes CDR1 GTSNPN and CDR2 SVGIG (reference sequence). The CDR3 totals 14 residues. V shed 3 bases, J shed 3 bases, and the junction held 5 bases outside the gene matches. The CDR3 sequence is CAWSVTGFGNTIYF. CDR3 DNA: TGTGCCTGGAGCGTGACAGGGTTTGGAAACACCATATATTTT.

Worth noting for this clone: Distinct nucleotide sequences in the sample also encode this CDR3. V usage is TRBV5-1 and J usage is TRBJ2-5; D gene unclear. V was shortened by 1 base and J by 4 bases, with 2 bases between the two germline ends. There are 11 residues in the CDR3. CDR1 and CDR2 (germline): SGHRS, YFSETQ. This CDR3 reads CASSLRETQYF. The CDR3 DNA follows: TGCGCCAGCAGCTTGCGAGAGACCCAGTACTTC. Using reference TRBV5-1 and TRBJ2-5 for the parts outside the CDR3, the full variable domain is KAGVTQTPRYLIKTRGQQVTLSCSPISGHRSVSWYQQTPGQGLQFLFEYFSETQRNKGNFPGRFSGRQFSNSRSEMNVSTLELGDSALYLCASSLRETQYFGPGTRLLVL.

The chain is built from TRBV7-9 and TRBJ1-1; 9 bases are shared with TRBD1. V lost 5 bases, J lost 7 bases, and 11 bases stayed unmatched. Germline CDR1 reads SEHNR; CDR2 reads FQNEAQ (reference sequence). The CDR3 has 15 amino acids. CDR3 sequence reads: CASSLWGDRVLEAFF. The CDR3 coding sequence is TGTGCCAGCAGCCTTTGGGGGGACAGGGTTCTTGAAGCTTTCTTT.

The chain carries TRBV11-3 and TRBJ2-2; 8 bases match TRBD1. V lost 5 bases, J lost 7 bases, and 12 bases stayed unmatched. This CDR3 is 16 amino acids long. Per germline, CDR1 SGHNT and CDR2 YENEEA. The CDR3 loop reads CASSPGGTGTRGELFF. The CDR3 coding sequence is TGTGCCAGCAGCCCAGGAGGGACAGGTACTCGCGGGGAGCTGTTTTTT.

This chain links TRBV19 with TRBJ2-5; weak D call: TRBD1 (5 bases). The CDR3 contains 12 residues. V was cut by 7 bases and J by 7 bases, with 13 bases left in between. Looked up from germline, CDR1 is LNHDA and CDR2 is SQIVND (reference sequence). The CDR3 sequence is CASTTAGGTQYF. The DNA for the CDR3 is TGTGCCAGTACGACAGCCGGCGGGACCCAGTACTTC.

This chain connects TRBV4-1 to TRBJ2-1; no firm D call. With 5 bases removed from V and 10 bases from J, the gap between germline ends came to 9 bases. CDR1 MGHRA and CDR2 YSYEKL come from the germline V gene. The CDR3 totals 11 residues. CDR3 residues: CASSEAGEQFF. The CDR3 DNA is TGCGCCAGCAGCGAGGCCGGGGAGCAGTTCTTC.

The V call is TRBV10-2, the J call TRBJ2-2; 7 nucleotides line up with TRBD2. J was trimmed by 6 bases and V by 7 bases; bases with no gene match: 11. The CDR3 runs to 15 residues. Germline V gene data show CDR1 as WSHSY and CDR2 as SAAADI. This chain's CDR3 is CASKLAGGFSGELFF. The CDR3 coding sequence is TGCGCCAGCAAATTAGCGGGTGGCTTTTCCGGGGAGCTGTTTTTT.

CDR3 amino acids: CASSLTGVLEAFF. CDR3 coding DNA: TGCGCCAGCAGCTTGACAGGGGTACTTGAAGCTTTCTTT. The chain links TRBV5-1 to TRBJ1-1; 7 bases agree with TRBD1. This CDR3 has 13 residues. Looked up from germline, CDR1 is SGHRS and CDR2 is YFSETQ. The V segment lost 1 base and the J segment 7 bases; nucleotides outside the gene matches: 4.

This clone was seen a single time. The V and J genes are TRBV4-1 and TRBJ2-7; tentatively, D is TRBD2 (6 bases). The CDR3 extends over 16 amino acids. The germline gives CDR1 MGHRA, CDR2 YSYEKL. V lost 1 base and J 3 bases, leaving 16 bases between the germline ends. The CDR3 spells CASSQGAPGDIYEQYF. For the CDR3, the DNA is TGCGCCAGCAGCCAAGGAGCCCCGGGGGATATCTACGAGCAGTACTTC.

The chain recombines TRBV6-4 with TRBJ1-2; 8 bases match TRBD1. V was pared by 0 bases and J by 14 bases, with 5 bases of the junction left unmatched. Germline V CDR1 and CDR2: MRHNA, SNTAGT. The CDR3 is 12 amino acids. CDR3 sequence (DNA): TGTGCCAGCAGTGACTCTGGGACAGGTTTAACCTTC. Translation gives CASSDSGTGLTF.

This clone appeared a single time. J is TRBJ2-5 and V is TRBV30; 8 bases fit TRBD2. CDR1 is GTSNPN and CDR2 is SVGIG in the germline V gene (reference sequence). This CDR3 has 14 amino acids. V was pared by 3 bases and J by 9 bases, with 12 bases of the junction left unmatched. The CDR3 region has the DNA TGTGCCTGGAGAAGTAGCGGGGCCGGCCAGGCCCAGTACTTC. It translates to CAWRSSGAGQAQYF.

The rearrangement joins TRBV5-1 to TRBJ2-3; the match to TRBD2 covers 12 bases. The CDR3 has 16 amino acids. V lost 0 bases, J lost 5 bases, and 4 bases stayed unmatched. Germline CDR1 is SGHRS and CDR2 is YFSETQ. CDR3 amino acids: CASSLGGTSGLDTQYF. CDR3 in DNA: TGCGCCAGCAGCTTGGGCGGGACTAGCGGGCTAGATACGCAGTATTTT.